This T cell receptor beta chain was sequenced in a study of CD8+CD57+ T cells in acquired aplastic anemia listed by TCRdb under 2018. A note on the overall study: Extracted DNA from sorted CD4+ and CD8+ cells averaged 3.2 ug, ranging from roughly 0.17 to 27.4 ug. CD8+CD57+ expansion was defined as frequency above the mean frequency observed in healthy subjects. Here is what the overall study found, with its caveats: Approximately 31 CD8+ CDR3 sequences were found in both patients and controls but appeared to be highly expressed in patients and within the immunodominant clones of the patients. CD8+ Simpson's diversity did not differ significantly between patients and healthy controls (P=0.060).

This clonotype has a handful of counts. There is no known antigen for this receptor. No much larger clone is present one base from it, and per-base qualities are unavailable. TCR beta VDJ combination and CDR3 sequence profiling used genomic DNA as the template. An Illumina HiSeq 2000 was used for TCR repertoire sequencing. For the original study's pipeline: Repertoires were assessed using TRBV/TRBJ rearrangement plots, CDR3 size and DJ length profiles, and Simpson's diversity index. Whichever DNA sequence was most abundant in the deep sequencing data was defined as the immunodominant clone. CDR3 amino acid sequences were screened for sharing across subjects and compared with published repertoires and the VDJdb database. TCRdb cleaned the public reads at Q25 with fastp, built clones with MiXCR and kept in-frame beta chains. Rows with a matching CDR3 protein are joined into one entry that keeps the most common DNA and genes. The V and J calls and clone size come from TCRdb's table, not from the authors' own analysis. The sample table lists 220,000 or so distinct CDR3 sequences, about 62% of them with a count of one. Together, the top ten hold roughly 53% of the sample.

The CDR3 goes from the cysteine to the phenylalanine over 14 residues. CDR3 DNA only is kept here, 42 bases in frame from base 1. Trimming removed 5 bases from V and 2 bases from J, leaving 10 bases between the germline ends. The germline V gene (reference sequence) gives CDR1 as LNHNV and CDR2 as YYDKDF. Patients chosen for sequencing had shown expansion of CD8+CD57+ cells by flow cytometry. Every patient had severe acquired aplastic anemia, diagnosed using the International Study of Aplastic Anemia and Agranulocytosis and Camitta criteria. No patient had received any therapy when blood was sampled. The study deep-sequenced TCR repertoires of sorted CD4+ and CD8+ blood T cells from severe aplastic anemia patients and healthy subjects. In the USA, patient enrollment took place under clinicaltrials.gov protocols 00001620, 01623167, 00001397, 00071045, 00081523 and 00961064. Ficoll-Paque density gradient centrifugation was used to isolate peripheral blood mononuclear cells. Before DNA extraction, CD4+ and CD8+ T cells were sorted by FACS or by magnetic beads.

This receptor was obtained from a human donor with aplastic anemia. The sequence joins TRBV15 to TRBJ1-3; D gene: possibly TRBD1, on 5 matching bases. Source material: sorted CD4+, CD8+, or CD8+CD57+ T cells (not recorded which) from PBMCs. The CDR3 reads CATSSKTAGNTIYF. The base sequence is TGTGCCACCAGCTCAAAGACAGCTGGAAACACCATATATTTT.